Presented here are 10 T cell receptor beta chains from one specimen sequenced in a study of response to subunit inactivated influenza vaccine. TCRdb used MiXCR to reprocess the RT-PCR reads, holding one entry per CDR3 protein. The repertoire includes roughly 630,000 distinct CDR3 sequences, about 15% of them detected once, and roughly 7.6% sits in the top ten. The material sequenced was PBMCs from blood, taken 14 to 15 days before vaccination. The receptors shown here come from a man aged 50 or older who received an inactivated influenza vaccine.

This clonotype was seen repeatedly, ten times or more. The chain links TRBV6-6 to TRBJ2-1; 12 bases agree with TRBD1. The V gene's germline CDR1 is MNHNY and CDR2 SVGAGI (reference sequence). With V trimmed by 6 bases and J by 16 bases, 10 bases remained unmatched. There are 13 residues in the CDR3. The CDR3 DNA sequence: TGTGCCAGCAGCGCGGCCCCAGGGACAGGGGGCTTCTTC. Its translation is CASSAAPGTGGFF.

This chain joins TRBV29-1 and TRBJ2-1; TRBD2 agrees at 10 bases. This CDR3 comprises 15 residues. The trim removed 6 bases at V and 5 bases at J, leaving 10 bases unmatched. CDR1 and CDR2 from the germline V gene are SQVTM and ANQGSEA. This CDR3 reads CSVAPRLAGDNEQFF. The CDR3 DNA reads TGCAGCGTGGCTCCGAGACTAGCGGGTGACAATGAGCAGTTCTTC.

This sequence joins TRBV15 and TRBJ1-2, with D possibly matching TRBD1 (6 bases). Trimming removed 2 bases from V and 7 bases from J, with 17 bases in between. Germline V gene lookup returns CDR1 LNHNV and CDR2 YYDKDF (reference sequence). The CDR3 loop spans 15 amino acids. CDR3 DNA: TGTGCCACCAGCAGAACACGACAGGTTCTAGGTGGCTACACCTTC. Protein product: CATSRTRQVLGGYTF.

This chain links TRBV4-3 with TRBJ1-2; D may be TRBD1 (5 bases). The CDR3 sequence is 15 residues long. Germline assignment: CDR1 LGHNA and CDR2 YSLEER. V dropped 1 base and J dropped 0 bases, with 9 bases sitting between them. The CDR3 sequence: CASSQAVTANYGYTF. The CDR3 DNA is TGCGCCAGCAGCCAAGCTGTGACAGCTAACTATGGCTACACCTTC.

The rearrangement joins TRBV11-2 to TRBJ2-4, with TRBD1 identical over 7 bases. Germline V gene lookup returns CDR1 SGHAT and CDR2 FQNNGV. Trimming cost V 5 bases and J 7 bases; bases outside gene matches: 11. The CDR3 extends over 15 amino acids. The CDR3 protein is CASSEHRGRGNIQYF. The CDR3 DNA reads as TGTGCCAGCAGCGAACATAGGGGGCGCGGGAACATTCAGTACTTC.

The table lists this clonotype with a count of one. This chain connects TRBV28 to TRBJ2-1; 12 bases fit TRBD2. Germline V gene lookup returns CDR1 MDHEN and CDR2 SYDVKM. V shed 5 bases and J 3 bases; nucleotides not matched to a gene: 8. The CDR3 contains 17 residues. This CDR3 is CASSPLQLAGGYNEQFF. In DNA, the CDR3 is TGTGCCAGCAGTCCACTCCAACTAGCGGGGGGCTACAATGAGCAGTTCTTC.

The chain links TRBV12-3 or TRBV12-4 to TRBJ1-5, with D perhaps matching TRBD1 (6 bases). V was trimmed by 2 bases and J by 3 bases, leaving 11 bases between them. The CDR3 sequence is 15 residues long. This CDR3 reads CASSLRGGFNQPQHF. CDR3 sequence (DNA): TGTGCCAGCAGTTTACGTGGGGGCTTCAATCAGCCCCAGCATTTT.

The chain combines TRBV28 with TRBJ2-7; maybe TRBD1 (7 bases). Trimming removed 6 bases from V and 4 bases from J, with 13 bases in between. This CDR3 has 13 amino acids. Germline V CDR1 and CDR2: MDHEN, SYDVKM. The CDR3 bases are TGTGCCAGCAGGGAGGGGGCTAGGTACGAGCAGTACTTC. This codes for CASREGARYEQYF.

This clonotype was picked up a small number of times. The V and J genes are TRBV7-8 and TRBJ2-7; D is unresolved. Germline V gene data show CDR1 as SGHVS and CDR2 as FQNEAQ. This CDR3 spans 12 amino acids. Trimming removed 1 base from V and 9 bases from J, with 10 bases in between. The CDR3 DNA sequence: TGTGCCAGCAGCTTAGGCGGAGCTGTGCAGTACTTC. This gives the protein CASSLGGAVQYF.

In its sample, this clonotype was seen many times. The rearrangement links TRBV11-2 to TRBJ2-1, with 7 bases that match TRBD1. CDR3 length: 13 amino acids. Losses at the gene ends were 5 bases for V and 5 bases for J; bases not matched to a gene: 3. The germline V gene has CDR1 SGHAT and CDR2 FQNNGV. CDR3 DNA: TGTGCCAGCAGCGGGGACAGAAACAATGAGCAGTTCTTC. Translation: CASSGDRNNEQFF.